This TCR beta chain comes out of a study of cytomegalovirus exposure and HLA in healthy donors. V lost 0 bases and J lost 5, with 11 bases in between. Germline-derived CDR1 and CDR2 are SGDLS and YYNGEE. The CDR3 extends over 15 amino acids. Note on this clone: As yet, its antigen is unknown.

Primers for the PCR totalled 60 Vbeta and 13 Jbeta. The assay was immunoSEQ multiplex PCR, and TCRdb's table has in-frame clones only and misses some. The table lists around 140,000 clones, around 82% of them singletons. Those who donated were healthy bone marrow donors. Whole-study results and caveats: Among the most significant clusters, several appeared linked to common viral pathogens in a later analysis.

The receptor's source is a young woman in good health and CMV-seropositive. What was sequenced was PBMCs. The chain recombines TRBV9 with TRBJ1-4, with TRBD1 as a possible D gene (5 bases). CDR3 coding DNA: TGTGCCAGCAGCGTAGAGGCAGGGAGGAATGAAAAACTGTTTTTT. It codes for CASSVEAGRNEKLFF.